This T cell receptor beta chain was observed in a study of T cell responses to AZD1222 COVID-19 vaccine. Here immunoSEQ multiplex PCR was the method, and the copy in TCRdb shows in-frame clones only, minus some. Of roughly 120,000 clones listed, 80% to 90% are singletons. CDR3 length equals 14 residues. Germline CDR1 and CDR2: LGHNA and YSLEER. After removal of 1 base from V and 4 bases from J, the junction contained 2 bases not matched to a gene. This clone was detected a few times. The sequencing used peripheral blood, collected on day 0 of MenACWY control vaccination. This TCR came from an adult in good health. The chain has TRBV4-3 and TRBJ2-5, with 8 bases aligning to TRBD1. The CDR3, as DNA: TGCGCCAGCAGCCAAGGGACAGGGCGAGAGACCCAGTACTTC. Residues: CASSQGTGRETQYF.